This T cell receptor (beta chain) was identified in a study of OX40 agonist ivuxolimab in advanced cancers. Study summary: Ivuxolimab is an agonistic anti-OX40 (CD134) antibody, and patients were treated with it.

Measured with immunoSEQ multiplex PCR; TCRdb has only the in-frame clones, and not every one. The repertoire holds 20,000 or so clones, with around 80% as singletons. Per the germline V gene, CDR1 is MNHEY and CDR2 is SMNVEV (reference sequence). The V segment lost 8 bases and the J segment 4 bases; nucleotides outside the gene matches: 5. The CDR3 is made up of 13 amino acids. V usage is TRBV27 and J usage is TRBJ1-5; 7 bases line up with TRBD1. The sequenced sample was CD4+ or CD8+ T cells sorted from blood, obtained in a trial of the OX40 agonist ivuxolimab. The TCR originated in an adult with an advanced solid tumor such as melanoma, head and neck, liver or kidney cancer. CDR3 loop: CASGARGNQPQHF. The DNA of the CDR3 is TGTGCCAGCGGTGCCAGGGGGAATCAGCCCCAGCATTTT.